The clone carrying this T cell receptor beta chain was detected once. This entry comes from a study of control samples from healthy donors and cancer patients. The CDR3 is 15 amino acids. V was pared by 3 bases and J by 4 bases, with 12 bases between. Germline-derived CDR1 and CDR2 are LGHDT and YNNKEL (reference sequence). TCRdb's table, derived via immunoSEQ multiplex PCR, lists solely in-frame clones and lacks some. Of about 160,000 clones in the sample, less than 95% were seen once. The chain uses TRBV3-1 (or the pseudogene TRBV3-2) and TRBJ2-2, with D possibly matching TRBD1 (6 bases). Sequencing used PBMCs. This receptor was obtained from a man aged 55-75 years with colorectal cancer. The CDR3 DNA is TGTGCCAGCAGCCAGGGGGCGCGGGTCACCGGGGAGCTGTTTTTT. Its translation is CASSQGARVTGELFF.